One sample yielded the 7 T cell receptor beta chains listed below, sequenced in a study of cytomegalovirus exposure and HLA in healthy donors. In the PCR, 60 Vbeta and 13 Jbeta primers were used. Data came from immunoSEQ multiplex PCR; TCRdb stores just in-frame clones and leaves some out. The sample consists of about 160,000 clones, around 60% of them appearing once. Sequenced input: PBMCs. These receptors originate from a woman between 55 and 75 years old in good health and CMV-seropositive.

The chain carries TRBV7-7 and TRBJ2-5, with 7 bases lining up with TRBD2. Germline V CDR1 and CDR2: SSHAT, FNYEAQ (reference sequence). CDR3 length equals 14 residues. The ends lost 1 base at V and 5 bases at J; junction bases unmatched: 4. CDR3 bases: TGTGCCAGCAGCTTAGAGGCGGGAGACGAGACCCAGTACTTC. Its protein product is CASSLEAGDETQYF.

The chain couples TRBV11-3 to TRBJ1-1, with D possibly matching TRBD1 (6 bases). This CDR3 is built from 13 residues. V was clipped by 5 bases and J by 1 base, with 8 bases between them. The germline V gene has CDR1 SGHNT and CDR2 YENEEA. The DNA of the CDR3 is TGTGCCAGCAGCGCGACAGGGAACACTGAAGCTTTCTTT. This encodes CASSATGNTEAFF.

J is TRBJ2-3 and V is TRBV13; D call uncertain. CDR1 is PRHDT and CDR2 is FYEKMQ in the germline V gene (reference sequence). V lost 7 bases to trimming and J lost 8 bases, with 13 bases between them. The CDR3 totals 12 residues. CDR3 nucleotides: TGTGCCAGCACCCGGAGTCGAGGTACGCAGTATTTT. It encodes CASTRSRGTQYF.

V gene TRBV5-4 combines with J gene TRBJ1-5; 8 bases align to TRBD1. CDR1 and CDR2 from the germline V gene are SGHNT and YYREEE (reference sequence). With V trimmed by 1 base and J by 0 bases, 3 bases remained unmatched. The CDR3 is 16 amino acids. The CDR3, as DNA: TGTGCCAGCAGCTTGACAGGGGGAAGTAGCAATCAGCCCCAGCATTTT. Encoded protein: CASSLTGGSSNQPQHF.

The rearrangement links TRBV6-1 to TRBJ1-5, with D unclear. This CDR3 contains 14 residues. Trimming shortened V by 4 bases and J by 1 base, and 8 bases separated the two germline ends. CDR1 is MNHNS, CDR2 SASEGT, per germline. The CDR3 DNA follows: TGTGCCAGCAGTGCGGGGAACAGCAATCAGCCCCAGCATTTT. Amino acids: CASSAGNSNQPQHF.

CDR3 sequence reads: CASSLAVGLASFSYEQYF. CDR3 nucleotides: TGTGCCAGCAGCTTAGCGGTGGGACTAGCAAGCTTCTCCTACGAGCAGTACTTC. The chain couples TRBV7-9 to TRBJ2-7; 9 nucleotides agree with TRBD2. The CDR3 loop spans 18 amino acids. Per germline, CDR1 SEHNR and CDR2 FQNEAQ (reference sequence). The V segment lost 0 bases and the J segment 0 bases; nucleotides outside the gene matches: 9.

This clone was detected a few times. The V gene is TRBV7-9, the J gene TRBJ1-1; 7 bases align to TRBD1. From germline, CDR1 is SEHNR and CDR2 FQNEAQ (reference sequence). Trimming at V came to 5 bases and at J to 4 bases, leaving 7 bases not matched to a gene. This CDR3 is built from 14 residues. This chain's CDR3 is CASSLQGSLTEAFF. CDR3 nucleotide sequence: TGTGCCAGCAGCCTACAGGGGTCCCTCACTGAAGCTTTCTTT.